The 27 T cell receptor beta chains in this list originate from one sample, sequenced in a study of cytomegalovirus exposure and HLA in healthy donors. This PCR relied on a set of 60 Vbeta primers and 13 Jbeta primers. The protocol was immunoSEQ multiplex PCR, while the TCRdb copy is restricted to in-frame clones and leaves out a portion. This listing includes 200,000 to 250,000 clones. The sequenced material came from PBMCs. Receptors were obtained from a woman in her twenties or thirties in good health and CMV-seropositive.

CDR3 sequence: CASSPGGQGYEQYF. The DNA for the CDR3 is TGTGCCAGCAGTCCGGGGGGACAGGGTTATGAGCAGTACTTC. The J gene is TRBJ2-7, the V gene TRBV6-1, with 9 bases aligning to TRBD1. Per the germline V gene, CDR1 is MNHNS and CDR2 is SASEGT. The CDR3 spans 14 residues. The V gene end was trimmed by 5 bases and the J gene end by 7 bases; junction bases not matched to a gene: 9.

CDR3: CASSLDGRQPQHF. CDR3 sequence (DNA): TGTGCCAGCAGCTTAGATGGGCGCCAGCCCCAGCATTTT. The genes are TRBV7-8 and TRBJ1-5; unclear D gene. Germline V gene sequence: CDR1 SGHVS, CDR2 FQNEAQ. V was cut by 1 base and J by 7 bases, with 8 bases left in between. CDR3 length: 13 residues.

This chain links TRBV7-2 with TRBJ1-1, with 8 bases identical to TRBD1. CDR1 and CDR2 (germline): SGHTA, FQGNSA. Trimming took 5 bases from V and 3 from J; bases not matched to a gene: 2. This CDR3 is built from 13 residues. The CDR3 sequence is CASSLQGDTEAFF. In DNA form, the CDR3 reads TGTGCCAGCAGCCTACAGGGGGACACTGAAGCTTTCTTT.

The chain uses TRBV19 and TRBJ1-5; tentatively, D is TRBD1 (6 bases). CDR3 length: 15 residues. With 6 bases removed from V and 6 bases from J, the gap between germline ends came to 18 bases. CDR1 and CDR2 from the germline V gene are LNHDA and SQIVND (reference sequence). Here the CDR3 DNA reads TGTGCCAGTAGCCCCACAGGGAATAGGGTTCAGCCCCAGCATTTT. Protein product: CASSPTGNRVQPQHF.

The chain has TRBV6-1 and TRBJ2-2, with TRBD2 as a possible D gene (6 bases). Germline CDR1 and CDR2: MNHNS and SASEGT. The CDR3 has 14 amino acids. The V and J ends lost 6 bases and 2 bases respectively, with 10 bases between them. The CDR3 protein is CASSRLGNTGELFF. CDR3 nucleotides: TGTGCCAGCAGCAGACTAGGAAACACCGGGGAGCTGTTTTTT.

Here the CDR3 reads CSVDPDRAGNTIYF. The CDR3 region has the DNA TGCAGCGTCGACCCTGACAGGGCTGGAAACACCATATATTTT. V gene TRBV29-1 combines with J gene TRBJ1-3; 7 nucleotides line up with TRBD1. Trimming removed 6 bases from V and 2 bases from J; junction bases left unmatched: 7. The CDR3 sequence is 14 residues long. Looked up from germline, CDR1 is SQVTM and CDR2 is ANQGSEA.

The CDR3 loop reads CASSDATGPDDVLFF. The CDR3 nucleotides read TGTGCCAGCAGTGATGCGACAGGGCCAGATGATGTGCTGTTTTTT. This rearrangement joins TRBV25-1 to TRBJ2-2; TRBD1 agrees at 7 bases. The CDR3 is made up of 15 amino acids. Germline CDR1 MGHDK, CDR2 SYGVNS. V shed 3 bases and J 13 bases; nucleotides not matched to a gene: 14.

The genes are TRBV18 and TRBJ2-3, with D unresolved. Trimming pared 6 bases from V and 10 bases from J, leaving 11 bases between. The CDR3 spans 11 residues. Germline lookup yields CDR1 KGHSH and CDR2 LQKENI. The CDR3 sequence is CASSRPWAQYF. The CDR3 DNA reads as TGTGCCAGCTCGCGGCCCTGGGCGCAGTATTTT.

The J gene is TRBJ2-1, the V gene TRBV29-1; TRBD1 matches 9 bases. V lost 6 bases to trimming and J lost 2 bases; unmatched junction nucleotides: 8. Germline V gene lookup returns CDR1 SQVTM and CDR2 ANQGSEA. The CDR3 covers 15 residues. The CDR3 DNA reads TGCAGCGTGAGACTACAGGGGGCCCCCTACAATGAGCAGTTCTTC. Protein sequence: CSVRLQGAPYNEQFF.

The rearrangement uses TRBV4-1 and TRBJ2-3; 8 nucleotides agree with TRBD1. CDR1 and CDR2 from the germline V gene are MGHRA and YSYEKL. The CDR3 consists of 16 residues. J was trimmed by 0 bases and V by 3 bases; bases with no gene match: 5. CDR3 region: CASSHPDRASTDTQYF. DNA for the CDR3: TGCGCCAGCAGCCACCCGGACAGGGCTAGCACAGATACGCAGTATTTT.

This chain connects TRBV6-1 to TRBJ2-3; D is perhaps TRBD2 (6 bases). CDR1 and CDR2 from the germline V gene are MNHNS and SASEGT. CDR3 length: 14 residues. V dropped 6 bases and J dropped 1 base, with 11 bases sitting between them. For the CDR3, the DNA is TGTGCCAGCAGGGAGGGACCAGGCACAGATACGCAGTATTTT. Translated, it gives CASREGPGTDTQYF.

The genes are TRBV7-9 and TRBJ1-1, with 12 bases lining up with TRBD1. V shed 5 bases and J 5 bases; nucleotides not matched to a gene: 9. The germline gives CDR1 SEHNR, CDR2 FQNEAQ (reference sequence). The length of the CDR3 is 16 residues. CDR3: CASSHAQGQGATEAFF. Here the CDR3 DNA reads TGTGCCAGCAGCCACGCCCAGGGACAGGGGGCAACTGAAGCTTTCTTT.

The chain combines TRBV28 with TRBJ1-4, with unresolved D. Germline assignment: CDR1 MDHEN and CDR2 SYDVKM. Trimming pared 6 bases from V and 0 bases from J, leaving 11 bases between. This CDR3 contains 15 residues. CDR3 amino acids: CASSLQFSTNEKLFF. Here the CDR3 DNA reads TGTGCCAGCAGCCTGCAGTTCTCAACTAATGAAAAACTGTTTTTT.

The V gene is TRBV9, the J gene TRBJ1-3, with 8 bases fitting TRBD1. V was pared by 1 base and J by 0 bases, with 21 bases of the junction left unmatched. This CDR3 has 22 residues. Germline V gene lookup returns CDR1 SGDLS and CDR2 YYNGEE. CDR3 DNA sequence: TGTGCCAGCAGCGTAACCCTAAACGTACCCTGGACAGGGAGAAGCTCTGGAAACACCATATATTTT. This encodes CASSVTLNVPWTGRSSGNTIYF.

The rearrangement uses TRBV9 and TRBJ2-5, with D tentatively TRBD1 (5 bases). Germline CDR1 and CDR2: SGDLS and YYNGEE. CDR3 length: 15 residues. V was clipped by 0 bases and J by 1 base, with 10 bases between them. The CDR3 nucleotides read TGTGCCAGCAGCGTAGGGGGCGGCCCCCAAGAGACCCAGTACTTC. Protein: CASSVGGGPQETQYF.

V and J are TRBV10-1 and TRBJ2-5; tentatively, D is TRBD1 (6 bases). Germline loops: CDR1 WNHNN, CDR2 SYGVQD (reference sequence). The CDR3 loop spans 12 amino acids. Trimming pared 0 bases from V and 9 bases from J, leaving 8 bases between. The CDR3 region has the DNA TGCGCCAGCAGTGAGTCCCGACAGGCCCAGTACTTC. Its protein is CASSESRQAQYF.

The chain links TRBV5-1 to TRBJ2-5; TRBD1 might be the D (7 bases). The assigned J gene may be wrong: the sequence end matches TRBJ2-7 better. Germline CDR1 SGHRS, CDR2 YFSETQ. CDR3 length equals 16 residues. CDR3 protein: CASSLEGARGAYEQYF. The DNA for the CDR3 is TGCGCCAGCAGCTTGGAAGGAGCCAGGGGGGCCTACGAGCAGTACTTC.

This rearrangement joins TRBV27 to TRBJ2-7, with 8 nucleotides matching TRBD1. The germline CDR1 and CDR2 sequences are MNHEY and SMNVEV (reference sequence). This CDR3 is built from 15 residues. The V and J ends lost 5 bases and 4 bases, in that order; junction bases with no gene match: 10. The chain's CDR3 is CASSPLGTGSYEQYF. The CDR3 nucleotides read TGTGCCAGCAGTCCATTAGGGACAGGCTCGTACGAGCAGTACTTC.

The chain uses TRBV10-3 and TRBJ1-1; 7 bases map to TRBD1. In germline, CDR1 is ENHRY, CDR2 SYGVKD. CDR3 size: 14 residues. V was pared by 8 bases and J by 5 bases, with 11 bases of the junction left unmatched. CDR3 residues: CAIGNTGAGTEAFF. In nucleotides, the CDR3 is TGTGCCATCGGTAACACAGGGGCGGGGACTGAAGCTTTCTTT.

The CDR3 spells CATSRTSGKGNEQFF. CDR3 coding DNA: TGTGCCACCAGCAGGACCAGCGGCAAGGGCAATGAGCAGTTCTTC. The chain has TRBV15 and TRBJ2-1; a possible D gene is TRBD2 (5 bases). Trimming took off 3 bases at V and 6 bases at J, with 15 bases between the two ends. The CDR3 consists of 15 residues. Germline CDR1 is LNHNV and CDR2 is YYDKDF (reference sequence).

The gene calls are TRBV19 and TRBJ1-5, with D possibly being TRBD1 (6 bases). V dropped 6 bases and J dropped 7 bases, with 10 bases sitting between them. This CDR3 contains 12 residues. Germline values: CDR1 LNHDA, CDR2 SQIVND (reference sequence). This CDR3 reads CASRDRWQPQHF. The CDR3 coding sequence is TGTGCCAGTAGGGACAGATGGCAGCCCCAGCATTTT.

The chain joins TRBV19 to TRBJ1-5, with D possibly matching TRBD1 (5 bases). Trimming left V 5 bases short and J 4 bases short, with 21 bases between. Germline loops: CDR1 LNHDA, CDR2 SQIVND (reference sequence). The CDR3 sequence is 17 residues long. The CDR3 spells CASSPSAGLRWNQPQHF. CDR3 sequence (DNA): TGTGCCAGTAGTCCCTCCGCGGGGCTGCGGTGGAATCAGCCCCAGCATTTT.

V usage is TRBV10-1 and J usage is TRBJ2-6; TRBD2 is a possible D gene (6 bases). V shed 0 bases and J shed 1 base, with 16 bases lying between them. CDR3 length: 19 amino acids. CDR1 and CDR2 (germline): WNHNN, SYGVQD (reference sequence). The CDR3 region has the DNA TGCGCCAGCAGTGAGTCGGGGGGACCCGGGAATTCTGGGGCCAACGTCCTGACTTTC. Its protein product is CASSESGGPGNSGANVLTF.

This chain joins TRBV28 and TRBJ1-1, with 7 bases identical to TRBD1. CDR3 size: 13 residues. Germline lookup yields CDR1 MDHEN and CDR2 SYDVKM. With V trimmed by 7 bases and J by 3 bases, 5 bases remained unmatched. The CDR3 DNA reads as TGTGCCAGCAAAACTACAGGGGACACTGAAGCTTTCTTT. This codes for CASKTTGDTEAFF.

With regard to this clone: This specimen includes other DNA sequences encoding the same CDR3. The chain has TRBV7-9 and TRBJ1-2, with 8 positions matching TRBD1. Germline CDR1 SEHNR, CDR2 FQNEAQ (reference sequence). This CDR3 contains 14 residues. Trimming removed 3 bases from V and 3 bases from J; junction bases left unmatched: 3. Written as DNA, the CDR3 is TGTGCCAGCAGCTTTGGACAGGGAGACTATGGCTACACCTTC. Amino acids: CASSFGQGDYGYTF.

The CDR3 DNA follows: TGTGCCAGCAGCAGGGGCCCGAACACCGGGGAGCTGTTTTTT. Amino acids: CASSRGPNTGELFF. The V gene is TRBV11-2, the J gene TRBJ2-2; maybe TRBD1 (5 bases). Trimming took off 5 bases at V and 0 bases at J, with 7 bases between the two ends. The V gene's germline CDR1 is SGHAT and CDR2 FQNNGV. This CDR3 is 14 amino acids long.

This chain joins TRBV7-2 and TRBJ1-4, with D maybe TRBD1 (5 bases). CDR3 length equals 14 residues. The V gene lost 2 bases and the J gene lost 8 bases, with 12 bases spanning the gap. The germline gives CDR1 SGHTA, CDR2 FQGNSA. The CDR3 region has the DNA TGTGCCAGCAGCTTATCAGGGTTCATGGAAAAACTGTTTTTT. Translating it yields CASSLSGFMEKLFF.